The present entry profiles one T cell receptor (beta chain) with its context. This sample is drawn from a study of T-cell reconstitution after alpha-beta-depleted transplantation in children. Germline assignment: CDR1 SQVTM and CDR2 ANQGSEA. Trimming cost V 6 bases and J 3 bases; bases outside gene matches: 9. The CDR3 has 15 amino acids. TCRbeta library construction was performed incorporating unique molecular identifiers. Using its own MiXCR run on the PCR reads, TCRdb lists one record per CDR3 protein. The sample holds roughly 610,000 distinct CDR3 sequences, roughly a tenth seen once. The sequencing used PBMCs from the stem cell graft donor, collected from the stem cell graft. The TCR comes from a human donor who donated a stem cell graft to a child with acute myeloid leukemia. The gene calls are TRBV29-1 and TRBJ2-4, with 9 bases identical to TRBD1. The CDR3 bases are TGCAGCGTCCAAGGGACAGGGTTGCACAAAAACATTCAGTACTTC. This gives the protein CSVQGTGLHKNIQYF.